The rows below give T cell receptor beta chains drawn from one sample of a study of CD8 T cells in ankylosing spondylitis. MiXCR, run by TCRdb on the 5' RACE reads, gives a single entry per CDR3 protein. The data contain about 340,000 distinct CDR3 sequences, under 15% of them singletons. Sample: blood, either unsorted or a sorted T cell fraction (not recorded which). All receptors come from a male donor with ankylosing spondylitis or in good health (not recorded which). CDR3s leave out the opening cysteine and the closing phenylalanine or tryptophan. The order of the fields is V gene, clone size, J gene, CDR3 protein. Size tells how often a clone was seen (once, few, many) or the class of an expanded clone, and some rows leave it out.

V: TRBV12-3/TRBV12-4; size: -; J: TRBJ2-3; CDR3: ASGSSSRGPDTQY
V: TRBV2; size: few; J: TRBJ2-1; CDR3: ASFRGRYNEQF
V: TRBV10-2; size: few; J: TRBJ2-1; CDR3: ASKDLAGRASSYNEQF
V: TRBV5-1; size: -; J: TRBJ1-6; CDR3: ASSITGQENSPLH
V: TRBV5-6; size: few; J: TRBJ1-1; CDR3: ASSSLRGTEAF
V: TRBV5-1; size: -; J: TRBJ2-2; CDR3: ASASQDTGELF
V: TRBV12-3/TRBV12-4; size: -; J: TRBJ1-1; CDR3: ASSLGLLSTEAF
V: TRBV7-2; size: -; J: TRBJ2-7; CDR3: ASSLGGATGNLYEQY
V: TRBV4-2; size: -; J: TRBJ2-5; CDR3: ASSQDGGGPNQETQY
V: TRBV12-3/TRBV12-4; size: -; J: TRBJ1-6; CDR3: ASTSVGVTSSPLH
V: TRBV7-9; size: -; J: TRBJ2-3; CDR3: ASSLGGLADTQY
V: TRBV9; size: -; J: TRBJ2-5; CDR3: ASSVGADSQETQY
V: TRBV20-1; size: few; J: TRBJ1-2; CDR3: SAPQGDGYGYT
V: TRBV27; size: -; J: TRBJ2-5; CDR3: ASSLFTGTLAPETQY
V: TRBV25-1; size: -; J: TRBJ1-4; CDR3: ASSETGNEKLF
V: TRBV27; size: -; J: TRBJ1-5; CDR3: ASSLWGTGAQPQH
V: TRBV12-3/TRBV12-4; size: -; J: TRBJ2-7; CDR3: ASRDRGEQY
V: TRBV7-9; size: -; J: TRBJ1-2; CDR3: ASSLTTGGSNGYT
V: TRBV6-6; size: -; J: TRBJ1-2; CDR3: ASSPPTGEGYT
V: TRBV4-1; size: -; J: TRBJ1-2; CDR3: ASSQVDRVRPGYT
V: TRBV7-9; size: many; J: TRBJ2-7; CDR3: ASSPAYEQY
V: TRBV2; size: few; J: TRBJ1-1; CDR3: ASTPQGGNTEAF
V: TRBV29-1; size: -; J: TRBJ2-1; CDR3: SAAGDRGDEQF
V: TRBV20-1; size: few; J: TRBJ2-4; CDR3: SARALGQGAVKNIQY
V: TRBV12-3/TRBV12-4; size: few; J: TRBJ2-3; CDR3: ASSLGTRLTDTQY
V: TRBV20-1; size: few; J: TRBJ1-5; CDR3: SAGPGGNQPQH
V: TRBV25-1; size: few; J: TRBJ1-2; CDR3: ASSDQKTGIVGGYT
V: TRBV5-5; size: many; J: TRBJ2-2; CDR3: ASSGPNTGELF
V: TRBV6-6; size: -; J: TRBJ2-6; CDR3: ASSGSGANVLT
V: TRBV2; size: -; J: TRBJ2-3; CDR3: ASSLDREFKDTQY
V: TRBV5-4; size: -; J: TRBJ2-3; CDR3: ASSPRTSELPDTQY
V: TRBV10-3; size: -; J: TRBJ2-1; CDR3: AISGWTGGSYNEQF
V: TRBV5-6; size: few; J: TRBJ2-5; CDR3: ASSPPRGGETQY
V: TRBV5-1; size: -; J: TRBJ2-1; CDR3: ASSLAGNSYNEQF
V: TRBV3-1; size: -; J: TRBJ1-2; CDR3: ASSQITDYGYT
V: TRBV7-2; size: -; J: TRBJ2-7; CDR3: ASNLKGYEQY
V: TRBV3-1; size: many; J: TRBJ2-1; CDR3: ASSQVTGYNEQF
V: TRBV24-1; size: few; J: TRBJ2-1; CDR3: ATSDSRGLANEQF
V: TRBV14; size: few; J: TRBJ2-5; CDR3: ASSQWTGSVGETQY
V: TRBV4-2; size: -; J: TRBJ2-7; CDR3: ASSPRLGPWVEQY